Below, 30 T cell receptor beta chains from the same sample are listed, as sequenced in a study of T cell responses to AZD1222 COVID-19 vaccine. TCRdb's copy holds only in-frame clones and misses some; the assay was immunoSEQ multiplex PCR. The repertoire holds some 95,000 clones, with roughly 91% as singletons. The source was peripheral blood, collected on day 0 of MenACWY control vaccination. The source is an adult in good health.

V and J are TRBV11-3 and TRBJ2-5; weak D call: TRBD1 (5 bases). The V end was cut by 6 bases, the J end by 5 bases, with 10 bases between. The CDR3 has 12 amino acids. Germline CDR1 is SGHNT and CDR2 is YENEEA. The CDR3 spells CASRRGRETQYF. Written as DNA, the CDR3 is TGTGCCAGCAGAAGGGGCAGGGAGACCCAGTACTTC. Drawing the rest from reference TRBV11-3 and TRBJ2-5, the complete variable domain is EAGVVQSPRYKIIEKKQPVAFWCNPISGHNTLYWYLQNLGQGPELLIRYENEEAVDDSQLPKDRFSAERLKGVDSTLKIQPAELGDSAVYLCASRRGRETQYFGPGTRLLVL.

The chain employs TRBV27 and TRBJ2-3; maybe TRBD1 (6 bases). The CDR3 spans 14 residues. Trimming removed 4 bases from V and 0 bases from J, with 8 bases in between. The germline CDR1 and CDR2 sequences are MNHEY and SMNVEV (reference sequence). CDR3 residues: CASSSGHSTDTQYF. The CDR3 region has the DNA TGTGCCAGCAGTTCGGGACACAGCACAGATACGCAGTATTTT.

The CDR3 nucleotides read TGTGCCAGCACTAGATTCCCGTATAGCAATCAGCCCCAGCATTTT. This gives the protein CASTRFPYSNQPQHF. The chain uses TRBV2 and TRBJ1-5; D not certain. The germline V gene has CDR1 SNHLY and CDR2 FYNNEI. The length of the CDR3 is 15 residues. Between the trimmed V and J ends, which lost 7 bases and 0 bases, there was a span of 13 bases.

The rearrangement links TRBV28 to TRBJ2-7; TRBD1 aligns across 7 bases. The CDR3 is 15 amino acids. Looked up from germline, CDR1 is MDHEN and CDR2 is SYDVKM. J was trimmed by 4 bases and V by 1 base; bases with no gene match: 7. DNA of the CDR3: TGTGCCAGCAGTTTATCCTTGACAGGGAAGTACGAGCAGTACTTC. Translated, it gives CASSLSLTGKYEQYF.

The chain uses TRBV27 and TRBJ2-1, with 7 bases lining up with TRBD2. V lost 3 bases, J lost 4 bases, and 3 bases stayed unmatched. Germline values: CDR1 MNHEY, CDR2 SMNVEV (reference sequence). The CDR3 contains 14 residues. The CDR3 region is CASSFFGGYNEQFF. The DNA for the CDR3 is TGTGCCAGCAGTTTTTTCGGGGGGTACAATGAGCAGTTCTTC.

The V and J genes are TRBV5-1 and TRBJ1-2; possibly TRBD1 for D (6 bases). The V end was cut by 0 bases, the J end by 3 bases, with 12 bases between. This CDR3 is 15 amino acids long. Per germline, CDR1 SGHRS and CDR2 YFSETQ. CDR3 residues: CASSLGGGADYGYTF. The CDR3 nucleotides read TGCGCCAGCAGCTTGGGCGGGGGCGCTGACTATGGCTACACCTTC. The full variable domain, completed using reference TRBV5-1 and TRBJ1-2, is KAGVTQTPRYLIKTRGQQVTLSCSPISGHRSVSWYQQTPGQGLQFLFEYFSETQRNKGNFPGRFSGRQFSNSRSEMNVSTLELGDSALYLCASSLGGGADYGYTFGSGTRLTVV.

V usage is TRBV5-1 and J usage is TRBJ2-5; 9 positions agree with TRBD2. Germline V gives CDR1 SGHRS, CDR2 YFSETQ. After removal of 3 bases from V and 3 bases from J, the junction contained 0 bases not matched to a gene. This CDR3 has 13 amino acids. CDR3 DNA sequence: TGCGCCAGCAGCTCTAGCGGGGAAGAGACCCAGTACTTC. Translating gives CASSSSGEETQYF.

This clone was detected once. This rearrangement joins TRBV5-1 to TRBJ2-7, with 15 bases that match TRBD2. The CDR3 is 16 amino acids. The germline gives CDR1 SGHRS, CDR2 YFSETQ. With V trimmed by 4 bases and J by 2 bases, 4 bases remained unmatched. As DNA, the CDR3 is TGCGCCAGCAGCCGGACTAGCGGGGGGGAACCCTACGAGCAGTACTTC. This gives the protein CASSRTSGGEPYEQYF.

The chain links TRBV11-2 to TRBJ1-2; no reliable D call. Per the germline V gene, CDR1 is SGHAT and CDR2 is FQNNGV. This CDR3 is 12 amino acids long. The ends were cut back, 0 bases at V and 9 bases at J, with 8 bases in the middle. The CDR3: CASSLESTRYTF. In nucleotides, the CDR3 is TGTGCCAGCAGCTTAGAGTCGACGCGCTACACCTTC.

The chain uses TRBV12-5 and TRBJ2-3; D gene unclear. The CDR3 covers 11 residues. Germline V gene sequence: CDR1 LGHNT, CDR2 FRNRAP. V was pared by 1 base and J by 4 bases, with 0 bases between. Here the CDR3 DNA reads TGTGCTAGTGGTTTGGCAGATACGCAGTATTTT. As protein: CASGLADTQYF. Variable domain in full (rest from reference TRBV12-5 and TRBJ2-3): DARVTQTPRHKVTEMGQEVTMRCQPILGHNTVFWYRQTMMQGLELLAYFRNRAPLDDSGMPKDRFSAEMPDATLATLKIQPSEPRDSAVYFCASGLADTQYFGPGTRLTVL.

The sample holds one count of this clone. CDR3 amino acids: CASSQLTRAAFF. The CDR3 DNA follows: TGTGCCAGCAGCCAACTCACCCGGGCCGCTTTCTTT. The rearrangement joins TRBV11-2 to TRBJ1-1, with D unclear. This CDR3 is built from 12 residues. Germline V gives CDR1 SGHAT, CDR2 FQNNGV. V lost 5 bases, J lost 11 bases, and 15 bases lay in between.

V is TRBV6-5 and J is TRBJ1-1; 7 bases align to TRBD1. Germline CDR1 is MNHEY and CDR2 is SVGAGI. V trimming: 6 bases; J trimming: 11 bases; junction bases outside the gene matches: 9. The CDR3 covers 12 residues. The CDR3 region is CASSLQGREAFF. The DNA of the CDR3 is TGTGCCAGCAGCTTACAGGGGCGAGAGGCTTTCTTT.

As to this clone: Other nucleotide sequences in the sample specify the same CDR3. CDR3 amino acids: CSASRGTEAFF. CDR3 DNA sequence: TGCAGTGCTAGTAGGGGGACTGAAGCTTTCTTT. J is TRBJ1-1 and V is TRBV20-1; TRBD1 is a possible D gene (6 bases). The CDR3 extends over 11 amino acids. Germline CDR1 is DFQATT and CDR2 is SNEGSKA (reference sequence). V lost 3 bases, J lost 5 bases, and 7 bases lay in between.

The V call is TRBV27, the J call TRBJ2-1, with D perhaps given as TRBD1 or TRBD2 (6 bases each). This CDR3 is 14 amino acids long. Trimming pared 5 bases from V and 10 bases from J, leaving 18 bases between. Germline CDR1 and CDR2: MNHEY and SMNVEV (reference sequence). This CDR3 is CASSSQGRSGEQFF. The CDR3 coding sequence is TGTGCCAGCAGTAGCCAGGGGAGGAGTGGGGAGCAGTTCTTC.

J is TRBJ1-5 and V is TRBV7-6; TRBD1 agrees at 8 bases. Trimming at V came to 5 bases and at J to 4 bases, leaving 7 bases not matched to a gene. Germline assignment: CDR1 SGHVS and CDR2 FNYEAQ. CDR3 length: 15 residues. The CDR3 nucleotides are TGTGCCAGCAGCCTTGGACAGGGAGTAAATCAGCCCCAGCATTTT. It translates to CASSLGQGVNQPQHF.

The chain has TRBV29-1 and TRBJ1-3; 7 nucleotides line up with TRBD1. CDR3 length equals 13 residues. V dropped 6 bases and J dropped 4; count of bases not matched to a gene: 6. Germline V lookup: CDR1 SQVTM, CDR2 ANQGSEA. CDR3 coding DNA: TGCAGCGTGAGGGGGACAGACGGAAACACCATATATTTT. This sequence encodes CSVRGTDGNTIYF.

The V and J genes are TRBV7-8 and TRBJ2-2; no clear D. This CDR3 is 15 amino acids long. The V gene lost 5 bases and the J gene lost 2 bases, with 12 bases spanning the gap. Per germline, CDR1 SGHVS and CDR2 FQNEAQ. The CDR3 is CASSPQTLNTGELFF. The CDR3 DNA sequence: TGTGCCAGCAGCCCCCAGACACTTAACACCGGGGAGCTGTTTTTT.

The V call is TRBV7-9, the J call TRBJ2-5; D perhaps matches TRBD1 (5 bases). With 11 bases removed from V and 1 base from J, the gap between germline ends came to 11 bases. The CDR3 has 12 amino acids. The germline gives CDR1 SEHNR, CDR2 FQNEAQ (reference sequence). CDR3 sequence (DNA): TGTGCCGGTGGGGCAGGCCAAGAGACCCAGTACTTC. Translating gives CAGGAGQETQYF.

This CDR3 reads CATSRSGNPYEQYF. The CDR3 DNA reads TGTGCCACCAGCAGATCGGGAAACCCCTACGAGCAGTACTTC. V and J are TRBV15 and TRBJ2-7, with D tentatively TRBD2 (5 bases). The CDR3 has 14 residues. Trimming pared 2 bases from V and 2 bases from J, leaving 10 bases between. In germline, CDR1 is LNHNV, CDR2 YYDKDF (reference sequence).

This chain uses TRBV19 with TRBJ2-7; TRBD2 might be the D (6 bases). Trimming stripped 2 bases from V and 3 bases from J, with 8 bases between. Germline CDR1 LNHDA, CDR2 SQIVND (reference sequence). The CDR3 spans 13 residues. The CDR3 region has the DNA TGTGCCAGTAGTATAAGGGGAGGCTACGAGCAGTACTTC. It encodes CASSIRGGYEQYF. Based on the CDR3 plus reference TRBV19 and TRBJ2-7, the full variable domain is DGGITQSPKYLFRKEGQNVTLSCEQNLNHDAMYWYRQDPGQGLRLIYYSQIVNDFQKGDIAEGYSVSREKKESFPLTVTSAQKNPTAFYLCASSIRGGYEQYFGPGTRLTVT.

The V and J genes are TRBV11-2 and TRBJ2-5; D gene ambiguous. Germline values: CDR1 SGHAT, CDR2 FQNNGV. The CDR3 runs 11 residues. The V end lost 1 base, the J end lost 7 bases, and 4 bases lay between the germline ends. CDR3 sequence: CASSLVGTQYF. The CDR3 coding sequence is TGTGCCAGCAGCTTAGTCGGGACCCAGTACTTC. Together with reference TRBV11-2 and TRBJ2-5, the CDR3 gives the full variable domain: EAGVAQSPRYKIIEKRQSVAFWCNPISGHATLYWYQQILGQGPKLLIQFQNNGVVDDSQLPKDRFSAERLKGVDSTLKIQPAKLEDSAVYLCASSLVGTQYFGPGTRLLVL.

V is TRBV14 and J is TRBJ2-2, with TRBD1 identical over 8 bases. V shed 1 base, J shed 4 bases, and the junction held 2 bases outside the gene matches. Germline CDR1 reads SGHDN; CDR2 reads FVKESK. The CDR3 totals 15 residues. As DNA, the CDR3 is TGTGCCAGCAGCCAAGGGCAGGGGGCCACCGGGGAGCTGTTTTTT. Translated: CASSQGQGATGELFF. The full variable domain, in which reference TRBV14 and TRBJ2-2 provide the parts outside the CDR3, is EAGVTQFPSHSVIEKGQTVTLRCDPISGHDNLYWYRRVMGKEIKFLLHFVKESKQDESGMPNNRFLAERTGGTYSTLKVQPAELEDSGVYFCASSQGQGATGELFFGEGSRLTVL.

This clone was recorded a few times. V usage is TRBV11-2 and J usage is TRBJ2-2, with TRBD1 matching 7 bases. The V segment lost 5 bases and the J segment 2 bases; nucleotides outside the gene matches: 8. Germline CDR1 SGHAT, CDR2 FQNNGV. This CDR3 has 16 residues. CDR3 sequence (DNA): TGTGCCAGCAGCGTATTGACAGGGTTAAACACCGGGGAGCTGTTTTTT. It specifies CASSVLTGLNTGELFF.

The V and J genes are TRBV25-1 and TRBJ2-7; D is uncertain. The CDR3 contains 11 residues. Trimming removed 0 bases from V and 6 bases from J, with 3 bases in between. The germline V gene encodes CDR1 MGHDK and CDR2 SYGVNS. In DNA, the CDR3 is TGTGCCAGCAGTGAATACAGCGAGCAGTACTTC. Amino acid sequence: CASSEYSEQYF.

The chain combines TRBV5-6 with TRBJ2-5; TRBD1 matches 9 bases. The CDR3 is made up of 14 amino acids. The germline CDR1 and CDR2 sequences are SGHDT and YYEEEE. The V gene end was trimmed by 4 bases and the J gene end by 5 bases; junction bases not matched to a gene: 6. Written as DNA, the CDR3 is TGTGCCAGCAGCCTTGGGACAGGGTTGGAGACCCAGTACTTC. It encodes CASSLGTGLETQYF.

The chain is built from TRBV2 and TRBJ1-1, with a possible D match to TRBD1 (5 bases). The CDR3 is 12 residues long. Germline loops: CDR1 SNHLY, CDR2 FYNNEI. Trimming shortened V by 7 bases and J by 11 bases, and 17 bases separated the two germline ends. DNA of the CDR3: TGTGCCAGCACCCAAGGGAGGGAGGGGGCTTTCTTT. It encodes CASTQGREGAFF.

This clone turned up a few times. CDR3 coding DNA: TGCGCCAGCAGCGCACAGCGGCTTGACGAGACCCAGTACTTC. Its translation is CASSAQRLDETQYF. V usage is TRBV5-1 and J usage is TRBJ2-5; tentatively, D is TRBD2 (5 bases). With 4 bases removed from V and 5 bases from J, the gap between germline ends came to 15 bases. The germline gives CDR1 SGHRS, CDR2 YFSETQ. The CDR3 is 14 residues long.

The genes are TRBV5-1 and TRBJ2-3, with D possibly TRBD2 on 6 matching bases. Trimming pared 0 bases from V and 2 bases from J, leaving 19 bases between. Germline values: CDR1 SGHRS, CDR2 YFSETQ. This CDR3 is 18 amino acids long. This CDR3 reads CASSLVAIGGELTDTQYF. CDR3 sequence (DNA): TGCGCCAGCAGCTTGGTAGCCATCGGCGGGGAGCTCACAGATACGCAGTATTTT. The full variable domain, rest sourced from reference TRBV5-1 and TRBJ2-3, is KAGVTQTPRYLIKTRGQQVTLSCSPISGHRSVSWYQQTPGQGLQFLFEYFSETQRNKGNFPGRFSGRQFSNSRSEMNVSTLELGDSALYLCASSLVAIGGELTDTQYFGPGTRLTVL.

The chain joins TRBV18 to TRBJ2-2, with D unresolved. V lost 6 bases and J 1 base, leaving 15 bases between the germline ends. The CDR3 is made up of 16 amino acids. Germline lookup yields CDR1 KGHSH and CDR2 LQKENI. The CDR3 loop is CASSTTSVLNTGELFF. The CDR3 DNA is TGTGCCAGCTCTACCACGTCGGTCCTGAACACCGGGGAGCTGTTTTTT.

The chain's CDR3 is CASSLEQGAINSPLHF. The CDR3 DNA is TGCGCCAGCAGCTTGGAACAGGGGGCGATAAATTCACCCCTCCACTTT. The genes are TRBV5-1 and TRBJ1-6; 9 bases are a match to TRBD1. Losses at the gene ends were 0 bases for V and 7 bases for J; bases not matched to a gene: 5. The CDR3 totals 16 residues. Germline CDR1 reads SGHRS; CDR2 reads YFSETQ.